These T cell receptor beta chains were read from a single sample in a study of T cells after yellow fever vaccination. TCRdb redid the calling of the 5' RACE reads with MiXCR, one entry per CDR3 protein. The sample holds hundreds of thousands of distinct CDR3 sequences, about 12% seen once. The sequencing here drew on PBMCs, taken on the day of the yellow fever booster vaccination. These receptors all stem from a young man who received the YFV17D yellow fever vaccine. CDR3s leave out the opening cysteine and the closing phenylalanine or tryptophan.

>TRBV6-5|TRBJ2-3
ASSYSTGTSTQY
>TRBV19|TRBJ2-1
ASSPYGAGLASYNEQF
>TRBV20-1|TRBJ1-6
CARNTGTGLNSPLH
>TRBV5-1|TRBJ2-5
ASSLEPSLGETQY
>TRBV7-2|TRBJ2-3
ASSPDRGTQY
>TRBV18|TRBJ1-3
ASSPSGNGNTIY
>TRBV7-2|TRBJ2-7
ASRPRRDSEQY
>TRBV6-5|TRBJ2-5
ASSYSLEQGLAGEETQY
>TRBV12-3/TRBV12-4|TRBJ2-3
ASSWASGSGYTDTQY
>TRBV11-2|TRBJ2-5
ASSLDWTGGETQY
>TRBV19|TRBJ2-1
ASSMKGGREQF
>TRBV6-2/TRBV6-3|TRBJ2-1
ASSPLRGSSYNEQF
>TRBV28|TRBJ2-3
ASIALSESDTQY
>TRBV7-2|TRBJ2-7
ASSSGPTSYEQY
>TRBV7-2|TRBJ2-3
ASSLGRAGVDTQY
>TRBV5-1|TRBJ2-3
ASSSLAGGRDTQY
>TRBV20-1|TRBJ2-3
SASLSASTDTQY
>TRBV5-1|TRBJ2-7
ASSRTPGSYEQY
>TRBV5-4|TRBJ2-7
ASSLGSVRAGEQY
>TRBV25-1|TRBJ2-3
ASSAVNPTDTQY
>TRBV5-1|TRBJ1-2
ASSRDPEKSYT
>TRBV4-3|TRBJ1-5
ASSKGVPRGNQPQH
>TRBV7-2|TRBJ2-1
ASSSWYGSYNEQF
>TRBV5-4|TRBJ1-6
ASSLQTENSPLH
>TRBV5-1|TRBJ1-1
ASSLAALSAEAF
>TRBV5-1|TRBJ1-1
ASTQINVGNTEAF
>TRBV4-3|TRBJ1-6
ASSQVGSTGQPNSPLH
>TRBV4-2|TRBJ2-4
ASSQQQGAVVKKNIQY
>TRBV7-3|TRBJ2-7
ASSLTYGGAQY
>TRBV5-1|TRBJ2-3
ASSLAMDTDTQY
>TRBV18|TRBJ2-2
ASSPSGQGNTGELF
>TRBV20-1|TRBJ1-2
SARGQGAPGYGYT
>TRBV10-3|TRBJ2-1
AIRDTSGISYNEQF
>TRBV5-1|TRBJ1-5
ASSLLGHINQPQH
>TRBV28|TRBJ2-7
ASSAGGGTEQY